This T cell receptor (beta chain) came from a study of radiation and T cells in renal cell carcinoma. About the study: Nephrectomy followed 15 Gy stereotactic body radiation by 4 weeks. Overall study findings and caveats: Pretreatment tumor biopsies were lacking, so baseline clonotypes are unknown.

Sample time point: baseline pretreatment blood. Sample treatment: 15 Gy SBRT to primary tumor, nephrectomy 4 weeks later. This renal cell carcinoma was of the clear cell type. In regard to this clone: As yet, its antigen is unknown.

Germline lookup yields CDR1 SGHKS and CDR2 YYEKEE (reference sequence). V was pared by 0 bases and J by 2 bases, with 8 bases between. CDR3 length: 14 amino acids. The repertoire was sequenced with immunoSEQ multiplex PCR; TCRdb's copy has only in-frame clones and lacks some. The sample lists some 50,000 clones, roughly 83% seen once, with about 33% in the top ten. The source of this sequence is a woman in her 70s with renal cell carcinoma. Specimen: blood, collected from a patient whose treatment included radiotherapy and nephrectomy. The rearrangement links TRBV5-5 to TRBJ2-5, with D hard to call. CDR3 sequence: CASSLVQAQETQYF. The CDR3 nucleotides are TGTGCCAGCAGCTTGGTCCAGGCTCAAGAGACCCAGTACTTC.